Each of the 20 T cell receptor beta chains below was sequenced from the same sample in a study of Graves' ophthalmopathy and Graves' hyperthyroidism. Amplified TCR beta CDR3 regions were obtained using RNA transcripts as template. The workflow started with a first-round RT-PCR run with HTBI primers and then moved on to a second-round multiplex PCR. TCRdb processed the multiplex PCR reads anew with MiXCR; each CDR3 protein has one entry. The sample records about 500,000 distinct CDR3 sequences, approximately 15% being singletons. Material: blood. The receptors come from a woman in her twenties or thirties with Graves' ophthalmopathy.

This chain links TRBV4-2 with TRBJ2-2, with D tentatively TRBD1 (6 bases). CDR3 length equals 15 residues. V was pared by 3 bases and J by 1 base, with 9 bases between. Germline CDR1 reads LGHNA; CDR2 reads YNFKEQ. The CDR3 DNA reads as TGTGCCAGCAGCCAGGTGGACAGGAACACCGGGGAGCTGTTTTTT. Its protein is CASSQVDRNTGELFF.

Ten or more counts support this clonotype. Here the CDR3 reads CASSPASEEPGETQYF. Written as DNA, the CDR3 is TGTGCCAGCTCCCCCGCTTCAGAAGAGCCAGGAGAGACCCAGTACTTC. V gene TRBV2 combines with J gene TRBJ2-5; D ambiguous. CDR1 SNHLY and CDR2 FYNNEI come from the germline V gene. V was cut by 8 bases and J by 4 bases, with 23 bases left in between. CDR3 length equals 16 residues.

The chain employs TRBV24-1 and TRBJ1-2, with D perhaps TRBD1 (6 bases). The CDR3 loop spans 14 amino acids. V lost 3 bases and J lost 4, with 11 bases in between. Germline CDR1 and CDR2: KGHDR and SFDVKD. The CDR3 bases are TGTGCCACCAGTGATGAGGGACAAATCTATGGCTACACCTTC. Its protein is CATSDEGQIYGYTF.

This clonotype was seen ten or more times. This sequence joins TRBV7-8 and TRBJ1-1; no clear D. This CDR3 is 13 amino acids long. Germline CDR1 is SGHVS and CDR2 is FQNEAQ. Deletions cut 6 bases from V and 0 bases from J, with 8 bases between. The CDR3 reads CASRAGLNTEAFF. CDR3 nucleotides: TGTGCCAGCAGAGCAGGCCTGAACACTGAAGCTTTCTTT.

This clonotype was detected ten times or more. This chain joins TRBV4-1 and TRBJ2-5, with 11 bases lining up with TRBD2. This CDR3 has 15 residues. The V gene's germline CDR1 is MGHRA and CDR2 YSYEKL. V shed 4 bases, J shed 5 bases, and the junction held 6 bases outside the gene matches. The CDR3 loop reads CASSRLLAGAETQYF. CDR3 bases: TGCGCCAGCAGCCGCCTACTAGCGGGGGCCGAGACCCAGTACTTC.

Ten or more counts support this clonotype. The rearrangement joins TRBV12-3 or TRBV12-4 to TRBJ1-1; TRBD1 matches 7 bases. Losses at the gene ends were 4 bases for V and 5 bases for J; bases not matched to a gene: 10. The CDR3 loop spans 15 amino acids. CDR3 nucleotide sequence: TGTGCCAGCAGTTCGACAGGGCGGCCGGGGACTGAAGCTTTCTTT. The encoded protein is CASSSTGRPGTEAFF.

Comments on this clonotype: Possible read error: a much larger clone is one base away. The chain carries TRBV27 and TRBJ1-2; D is perhaps TRBD1 (5 bases). Germline CDR1 MNHEY, CDR2 SMNVEV (reference sequence). The CDR3 spans 14 residues. CDR3 sequence reads: CASSQRRGTYGYSF. Here the CDR3 DNA reads TGTGCCAGCAGCCAGAGGAGGGGAACTTATGGCTACTCCTTC.

This clonotype was observed a few times. The V call is TRBV12-3 or TRBV12-4, the J call TRBJ1-4; D may be TRBD1 (6 bases). This CDR3 comprises 15 residues. The V end was cut by 3 bases, the J end by 3 bases, with 11 bases between. The CDR3 sequence: CASSLMGAANEKLFF. DNA for the CDR3: TGTGCCAGCAGTTTGATGGGGGCGGCTAATGAAAAACTGTTTTTT.

This clonotype showed up many times. The genes are TRBV18 and TRBJ2-4; TRBD2 agrees at 12 bases. After removal of 2 bases from V and 1 base from J, the junction contained 9 bases not matched to a gene. The germline V gene has CDR1 KGHSH and CDR2 LQKENI. CDR3 size: 19 residues. The CDR3 here is CASSPIPASGRVAKNIQYF. The CDR3, as DNA: TGTGCCAGCTCACCAATACCGGCTAGCGGGAGGGTGGCCAAAAACATTCAGTACTTC.

This clonotype was counted many times. The chain is built from TRBV6-5 and TRBJ2-2; TRBD1 matches at 7 bases. The CDR3 runs to 16 residues. Germline lookup yields CDR1 MNHEY and CDR2 SVGAGI. V was clipped by 4 bases and J by 1 base; unmatched bases: 6. CDR3: CASSFRTGLNTGELFF. CDR3 coding DNA: TGTGCCAGCAGTTTCCGGACAGGCTTGAACACCGGGGAGCTGTTTTTT.

This clonotype was detected ten times or more. This chain connects TRBV20-1 to TRBJ2-5; perhaps TRBD1 as D (5 bases). Germline V gene lookup returns CDR1 DFQATT and CDR2 SNEGSKA (reference sequence). This CDR3 region has 14 residues. V was pared by 2 bases and J by 7 bases, with 17 bases between. The DNA for the CDR3 is TGCAGTGCTAGACCAGACAGATCAAGAGTGACCCAGTACTTC. As protein: CSARPDRSRVTQYF.

The chain combines TRBV5-4 with TRBJ1-2; D is unresolved. The germline V gene encodes CDR1 SGHNT and CDR2 YYREEE (reference sequence). Trimming stripped 4 bases from V and 5 bases from J, with 15 bases between. The CDR3 is 14 amino acids. The CDR3 DNA is TGTGCCAGCAGCCGGGGAGGAGGGCAATATGGCTACACCTTC. Amino acid sequence: CASSRGGGQYGYTF.

In this sample, this clonotype turned up many times. V and J are TRBV20-1 and TRBJ1-6, with D perhaps matching TRBD1 (5 bases). Trimming left V 2 bases short and J 0 bases short, with 11 bases between. The length of the CDR3 is 16 residues. Germline V lookup: CDR1 DFQATT, CDR2 SNEGSKA (reference sequence). The CDR3 sequence: CSARRQISSYNSPLHF. The CDR3 DNA reads TGCAGTGCTAGACGACAGATTAGCTCCTATAATTCACCCCTCCACTTT.

Many counts were recorded for this clonotype. A clone one base away is much larger, so this may be a read error. The chain is built from TRBV28 and TRBJ1-5; TRBD1 might be the D (6 bases). Looked up from germline, CDR1 is MDHEN and CDR2 is SYDVKM. Trimming removed 6 bases from V and 0 bases from J, with 12 bases in between. The CDR3 extends over 15 amino acids. CDR3 in amino acids: CASRPQGNSNQPQHF. Written as DNA, the CDR3 is TGTGCCAGCAGACCCCAGGGGAATAGCAATCAGCCCCAGCATTTT.

Note on this clonotype: A single base separates this from a much larger clone, so it may be a read error. The chain couples TRBV6-5 to TRBJ2-5; D is possibly TRBD1 (5 bases). The CDR3 length is 17 residues. The germline V gene encodes CDR1 MNHEY and CDR2 SVGAGI. The CDR3 region has the DNA TGTGCCAGCAGTTACTCGACGACCAGGGCCCTCGGTGCGACCAAGTACTTC. Translation gives CASSYSTTRALGATKYF.

In its sample, this clonotype was seen many times. This rearrangement joins TRBV7-3 to TRBJ1-1; D is unclear. CDR1 and CDR2 (germline): SGHTA, FQGTGA. This CDR3 is built from 13 residues. Trimming stripped 1 base from V and 1 base from J, with 4 bases between. CDR3: CASSLKSNTEAFF. CDR3 coding DNA: TGTGCCAGCAGCTTAAAGTCGAACACTGAAGCTTTCTTT. Using reference TRBV7-3 and TRBJ1-1 for the parts outside the CDR3, the full variable domain is GAGVSQTPSNKVTEKGKYVELRCDPISGHTALYWYRQSLGQGPEFLIYFQGTGAADDSGLPNDRFFAVRPEGSVSTLKIQRTERGDSAVYLCASSLKSNTEAFFGQGTRLTVV.

This clonotype was detected ten times or more. The V gene is TRBV12-3 or TRBV12-4, the J gene TRBJ2-2; 7 positions agree with TRBD1. Germline trimming cut 5 bases from V and 1 base from J; bases unmatched to any gene: 7. This CDR3 is 16 amino acids long. CDR3 sequence reads: CASSHETGMNTGELFF. CDR3 DNA sequence: TGTGCCAGCAGTCACGAGACAGGGATGAACACCGGGGAGCTGTTTTTT.

V usage is TRBV6-1 and J usage is TRBJ2-7; D uncertain. Trimming shortened V by 3 bases and J by 5 bases, and 11 bases separated the two germline ends. This CDR3 comprises 13 residues. Germline V gene lookup returns CDR1 MNHNS and CDR2 SASEGT. DNA of the CDR3: TGTGCCAGCAGTGACCGAACGAACCACGAGCAGTACTTC. Residues: CASSDRTNHEQYF.

This clonotype has at least ten counts. The chain is built from TRBV28 and TRBJ1-2, with TRBD1 identical over 11 bases. The junction had 5 bases not matched to a gene; V was cut back by 5 bases and J by 3 bases. From germline, CDR1 is MDHEN and CDR2 SYDVKM. CDR3 size: 15 residues. The CDR3 sequence is CASSRPGQGDYGYTF. CDR3 sequence (DNA): TGTGCCAGCAGTCGACCGGGACAGGGGGACTATGGCTACACCTTC.

This clonotype was seen repeatedly, ten times or more. The chain uses TRBV27 and TRBJ1-1; 7 bases match TRBD1. The V and J ends lost 5 bases and 4 bases, in that order; junction bases with no gene match: 7. Germline CDR1 reads MNHEY; CDR2 reads SMNVEV (reference sequence). The CDR3 covers 14 residues. Here the CDR3 reads CASSIRQGGTEAFF. CDR3 bases: TGTGCCAGCAGTATCCGACAGGGTGGCACTGAAGCTTTCTTT.